This TCR beta chain emerged from a study of T-cell reconstitution after alpha-beta-depleted transplantation in children. A single count supports this clonotype. The TCRbeta library incorporated unique molecular identifiers. TCRdb called the PCR reads again in MiXCR, with one record for every CDR3 protein. The sample lists roughly 400,000 distinct CDR3 sequences; around 21% were seen once. Sample: PBMCs from the stem cell graft donor, taken from the stem cell graft. This receptor was obtained from a human donor who donated a stem cell graft to a child with acute myeloid leukemia.

The CDR3 bases are TGTGCCAGCAGTTACTCCACCGGGGAGCTGTTTTTT. Its protein product is CASSYSTGELFF. The chain combines TRBV6-5 with TRBJ2-2; D is undetermined. The CDR3 sequence is 12 residues long. The V gene lost 0 bases and the J gene lost 4 bases, with 0 bases spanning the gap. Germline V CDR1 and CDR2: MNHEY, SVGAGI.